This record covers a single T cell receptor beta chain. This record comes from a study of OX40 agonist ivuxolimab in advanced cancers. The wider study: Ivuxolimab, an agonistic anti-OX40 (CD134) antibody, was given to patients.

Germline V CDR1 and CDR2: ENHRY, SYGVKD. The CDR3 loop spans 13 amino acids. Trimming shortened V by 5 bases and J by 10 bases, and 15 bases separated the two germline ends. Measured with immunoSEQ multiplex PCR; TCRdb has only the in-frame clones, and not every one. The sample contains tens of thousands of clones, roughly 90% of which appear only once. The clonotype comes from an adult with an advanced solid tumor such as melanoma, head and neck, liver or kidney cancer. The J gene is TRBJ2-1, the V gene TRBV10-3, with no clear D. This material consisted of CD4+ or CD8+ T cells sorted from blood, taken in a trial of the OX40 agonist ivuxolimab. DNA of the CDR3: TGTGCCATCAGTCCTCAACCTAGTAGCGAGCAGTTCTTC. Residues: CAISPQPSSEQFF.